These 14 T cell receptor beta chains were sequenced from one sample in a study of T cell changes during pregnancy in multiple sclerosis. This table comes from immunoSEQ multiplex PCR, and its TCRdb copy is limited to in-frame clones, with some not included. The table lists approximately 65,000 clones, about 91% of them singletons, with roughly 0.7% in the top ten. The specimen was CD4+ T cells from peripheral blood mononuclear cells, collected in the first trimester of pregnancy. All receptors come from a female donor with multiple sclerosis, enrolled in a pregnancy study.

This chain connects TRBV5-4 to TRBJ1-1; a possible D gene is TRBD1 (5 bases). With 2 bases removed from V and 0 bases from J, the gap between germline ends came to 8 bases. The CDR3 extends over 14 amino acids. From germline, CDR1 is SGHNT and CDR2 YYREEE (reference sequence). Here the CDR3 DNA reads TGTGCCAGCAGCTTCGGGGGGGTGAACACTGAAGCTTTCTTT. Translation gives CASSFGGVNTEAFF.

The chain has TRBV7-2 and TRBJ2-3, with 13 bases matching TRBD2. Unmatched junction bases numbered 3, after V lost 5 bases and J lost 1 base. Germline assignment: CDR1 SGHTA and CDR2 FQGNSA. This CDR3 is 16 amino acids long. CDR3 in DNA: TGTGCCAGCAGCCTGGGGACTAGCGGGGGCACAGATACGCAGTATTTT. As protein: CASSLGTSGGTDTQYF. Supplemented by reference TRBV7-2 and TRBJ2-3, the full variable domain reads GAGVSQSPSNKVTEKGKDVELRCDPISGHTALYWYRQSLGQGLEFLIYFQGNSAPDKSGLPSDRFSAERTGGSVSTLTIQRTQQEDSAVYLCASSLGTSGGTDTQYFGPGTRLTVL.

The chain recombines TRBV5-6 with TRBJ1-5; D remains ambiguous. The germline V gene encodes CDR1 SGHDT and CDR2 YYEEEE. Deletions cut 0 bases from V and 4 bases from J, with 8 bases between. This CDR3 comprises 14 residues. The CDR3: CASSLGTGNQPQHF. CDR3 DNA: TGTGCCAGCAGCTTGGGGACTGGTAATCAGCCCCAGCATTTT.

This chain joins TRBV7-9 and TRBJ2-1; 7 positions agree with TRBD1. The germline V gene encodes CDR1 SEHNR and CDR2 FQNEAQ (reference sequence). V lost 5 bases, J lost 6 bases, and 13 bases stayed unmatched. This CDR3 has 16 amino acids. The CDR3: CASSPQTGPPINEQFF. CDR3 sequence (DNA): TGTGCCAGCAGCCCACAGACAGGGCCTCCCATCAATGAGCAGTTCTTC.

V gene TRBV11-2 combines with J gene TRBJ2-3; 7 bases align to TRBD1. CDR3 size: 17 residues. Germline loops: CDR1 SGHAT, CDR2 FQNNGV. The V segment lost 5 bases and the J segment 1 base; nucleotides outside the gene matches: 12. This CDR3 reads CASSKWTGATGTDTQYF. As DNA, the CDR3 is TGTGCCAGCAGCAAATGGACAGGCGCTACCGGCACAGATACGCAGTATTTT.

The V call is TRBV5-3, the J call TRBJ1-1, with D uncertain. Being an ORF, TRBV5-3 has a function that is uncertain. The CDR3 loop spans 14 amino acids. V lost 2 bases and J 3 bases, leaving 11 bases between the germline ends. Here the CDR3 DNA reads TGTGCCAGAAGCTTCGCGAGTAGCGACACTGAAGCTTTCTTT. Amino acid sequence: CARSFASSDTEAFF.

The V call is TRBV7-2, the J call TRBJ2-7; 7 bases are a match to TRBD1. Germline V CDR1 and CDR2: SGHTA, FQGNSA. J lost 1 base, V lost 5 bases, and 8 bases had no gene match. CDR3 length: 15 residues. In nucleotides, the CDR3 is TGTGCCAGCAGCCCTTCCCTGGACAGGTCCTACGAGCAGTACTTC. Residues: CASSPSLDRSYEQYF.

This clone was picked up many times. The V call is TRBV19, the J call TRBJ1-5; D gene unclear. Trimming left V 0 bases short and J 3 bases short, with 18 bases between. This CDR3 has 18 residues. Germline-derived CDR1 and CDR2 are LNHDA and SQIVND (reference sequence). The CDR3 sequence is CASSIDSIGGDYNQPQHF. The CDR3 nucleotides are TGTGCCAGTAGTATAGATTCTATTGGAGGAGACTACAATCAGCCCCAGCATTTT.

The sample holds one count of this clone. This sequence joins TRBV2 and TRBJ1-6; possible D gene TRBD1, 6 bases. The CDR3 length is 18 residues. Germline CDR1 reads SNHLY; CDR2 reads FYNNEI. V shed 1 base and J shed 0 bases, with 13 bases lying between them. The DNA for the CDR3 is TGTGCCAGCAGTGAAGAAGGGGGACACGACTCCTATAATTCACCCCTCCACTTT. Its protein is CASSEEGGHDSYNSPLHF.

This clone has only one observation. This chain links TRBV6-1 with TRBJ2-7; possibly TRBD1 for D (6 bases). The germline V and J ends were trimmed by 8 bases and 5 bases, with 22 bases remaining between them. The CDR3 extends over 15 amino acids. The V gene's germline CDR1 is MNHNS and CDR2 SASEGT. The CDR3 nucleotides read TGTGCCAGCTGCTCATCCCTCGGGAACAGGGACGAGCAGTACTTC. Its protein product is CASCSSLGNRDEQYF.

The chain is built from TRBV9 and TRBJ1-1; 7 bases are shared with TRBD1. This CDR3 is 15 amino acids long. Germline V CDR1 and CDR2: SGDLS, YYNGEE. J lost 4 bases, V lost 4 bases, and 10 bases had no gene match. In DNA, the CDR3 is TGTGCCAGCAGCTCCCGACAGGGTGGCGGCACTGAAGCTTTCTTT. Amino acid sequence: CASSSRQGGGTEAFF.

This sequence joins TRBV6-1 and TRBJ1-2; maybe TRBD1 (6 bases). CDR3 length equals 15 residues. V was trimmed by 1 base and J by 2 bases, leaving 11 bases between them. In germline, CDR1 is MNHNS, CDR2 SASEGT. CDR3 DNA: TGTGCCAGCAGTGAAGAGGGCAGGGGCAACTATGGCTACACCTTC. Encoded protein: CASSEEGRGNYGYTF.

The rearrangement uses TRBV11-2 and TRBJ1-3, with unresolved D. Trimming took 3 bases from V and 1 from J, leaving 7 bases between them. This CDR3 has 14 amino acids. Germline V gene data show CDR1 as SGHAT and CDR2 as FQNNGV. CDR3 residues: CASSLSGSGNTIYF. In DNA, the CDR3 is TGTGCCAGCAGCTTGTCGGGATCTGGAAACACCATATATTTT.

The rearrangement joins TRBV7-2 to TRBJ2-3, with 9 bases aligning to TRBD1. Per germline, CDR1 SGHTA and CDR2 FQGNSA. The CDR3 contains 15 residues. The junction had 5 bases not matched to a gene; V was cut back by 4 bases and J by 3 bases. CDR3 in DNA: TGTGCCAGCAGCTATGGACAGGGGCGAACAGATACGCAGTATTTT. It encodes CASSYGQGRTDTQYF.